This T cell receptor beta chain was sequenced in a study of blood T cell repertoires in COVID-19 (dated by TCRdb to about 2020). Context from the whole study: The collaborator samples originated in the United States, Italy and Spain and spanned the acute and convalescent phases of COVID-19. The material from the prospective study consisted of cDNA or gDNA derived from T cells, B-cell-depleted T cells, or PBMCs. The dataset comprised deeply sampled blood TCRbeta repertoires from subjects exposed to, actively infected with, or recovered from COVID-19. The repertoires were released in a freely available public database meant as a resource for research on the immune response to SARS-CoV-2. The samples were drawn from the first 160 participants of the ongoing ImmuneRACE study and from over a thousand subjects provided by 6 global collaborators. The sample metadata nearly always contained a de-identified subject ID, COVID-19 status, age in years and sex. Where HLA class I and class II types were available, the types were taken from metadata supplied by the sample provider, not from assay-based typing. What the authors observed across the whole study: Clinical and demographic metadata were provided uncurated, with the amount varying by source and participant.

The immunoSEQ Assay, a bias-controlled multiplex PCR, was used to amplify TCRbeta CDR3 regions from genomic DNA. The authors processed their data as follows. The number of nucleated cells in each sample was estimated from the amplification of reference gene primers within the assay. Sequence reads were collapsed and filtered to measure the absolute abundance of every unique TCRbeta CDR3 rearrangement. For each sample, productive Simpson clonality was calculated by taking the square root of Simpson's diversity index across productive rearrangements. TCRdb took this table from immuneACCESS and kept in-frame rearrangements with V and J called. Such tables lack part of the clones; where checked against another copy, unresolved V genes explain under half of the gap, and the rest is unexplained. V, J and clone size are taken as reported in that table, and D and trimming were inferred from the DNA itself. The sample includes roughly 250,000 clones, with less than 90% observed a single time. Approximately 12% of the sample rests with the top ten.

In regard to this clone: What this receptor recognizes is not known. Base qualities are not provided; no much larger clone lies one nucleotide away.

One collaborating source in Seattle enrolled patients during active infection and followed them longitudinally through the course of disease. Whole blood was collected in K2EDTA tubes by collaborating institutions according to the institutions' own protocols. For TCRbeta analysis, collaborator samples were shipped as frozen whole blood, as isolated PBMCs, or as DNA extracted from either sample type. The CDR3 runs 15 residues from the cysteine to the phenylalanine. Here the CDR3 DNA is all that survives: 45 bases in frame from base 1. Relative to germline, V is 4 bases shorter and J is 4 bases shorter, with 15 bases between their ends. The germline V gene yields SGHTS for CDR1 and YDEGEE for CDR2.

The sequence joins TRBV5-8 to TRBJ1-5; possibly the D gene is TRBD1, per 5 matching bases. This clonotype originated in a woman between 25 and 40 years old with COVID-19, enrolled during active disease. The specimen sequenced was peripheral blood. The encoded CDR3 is CASSQNRQTNQPQHF. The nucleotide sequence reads TGTGCCAGCAGCCAAAACCGACAGACGAATCAGCCCCAGCATTTT.